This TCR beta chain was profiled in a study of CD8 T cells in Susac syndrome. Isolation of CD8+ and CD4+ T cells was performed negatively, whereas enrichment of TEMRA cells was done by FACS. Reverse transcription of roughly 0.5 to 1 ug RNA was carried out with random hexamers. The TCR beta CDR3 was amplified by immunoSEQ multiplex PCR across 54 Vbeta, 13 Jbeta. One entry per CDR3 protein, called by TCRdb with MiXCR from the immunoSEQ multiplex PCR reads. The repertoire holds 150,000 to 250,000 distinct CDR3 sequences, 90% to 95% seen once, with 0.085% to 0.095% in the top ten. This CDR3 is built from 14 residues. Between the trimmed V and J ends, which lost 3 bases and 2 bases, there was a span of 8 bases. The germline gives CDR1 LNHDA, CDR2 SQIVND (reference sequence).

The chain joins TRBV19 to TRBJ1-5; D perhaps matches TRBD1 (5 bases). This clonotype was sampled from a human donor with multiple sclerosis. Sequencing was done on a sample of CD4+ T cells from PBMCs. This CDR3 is CASSMRGGNQPQHF. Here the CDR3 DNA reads TGTGCCAGTAGTATGCGGGGCGGCAATCAGCCCCAGCATTTT.